Reported below is one T cell receptor beta chain. This sample was taken from a study of blood T cell repertoires in COVID-19. On the study more broadly: The origin of the acute and convalescent COVID-19 samples was the United States, Italy and Spain. PBMCs, B-cell-depleted T cells, or T cells were the source of the cDNA or gDNA that made up the material.

How the authors handled the data: Nucleated cell number was recorded as an estimate derived from reference gene primer amplification. Clones were read by immunoSEQ multiplex PCR, and TCRdb kept only the in-frame ones, dropping some. The DNA was the basis for D and trimming; V, J and clone size are from that table. The sample includes hundreds of thousands of clones, nearly 85% of them seen just once. The germline V gene has CDR1 SGHAT and CDR2 FQNNGV. V shed 5 bases and J 2 bases; nucleotides not matched to a gene: 15. The CDR3 runs to 17 residues. The source of this sequence is a human donor in a cohort sampled during active COVID-19. This chain joins TRBV11-2 and TRBJ2-7; 7 bases agree with TRBD1. The sample was peripheral blood. CDR3 nucleotides: TGTGCCAGCAGCGAAGACAGGGCCACTAACCTAGCCTACGAGCAGTACTTC. Translated: CASSEDRATNLAYEQYF.